These T cell receptor beta chains were read from a single sample in a study of blood T cells in healthy people across ages. TCRdb independently ran MiXCR on the 5' RACE reads; one entry per CDR3 protein. The table records some 1.5 million distinct CDR3 sequences, roughly two fifths of them present only once. Sequencing used blood. These receptors all come from a woman under 30 in good health. CDR3s include the opening cysteine and the closing phenylalanine or tryptophan. The D gene is left open where the match is weak. The listing skips clone size in some rows; elsewhere it reads once, few, many or a size class.

V gene,J gene,clone size,D gene,CDR3 DNA,CDR3 protein
TRBV7-2,TRBJ2-7,-,TRBD1,TGTGCCAGCAGCCCGACCGGGACAGGTGTTTCCTACGAGCAGTACTTC,CASSPTGTGVSYEQYF
TRBV29-1,TRBJ2-1,-,TRBD2,TGCAGCGTTGAAGAGCGGGGGAGCTCCTACAATGAGCAGTTCTTC,CSVEERGSSYNEQFF
TRBV4-1,TRBJ2-1,few,-,TGCGCCAGCAGCCAAGGCCTTCAACTAGGTAATGAGCAGTTCTTC,CASSQGLQLGNEQFF
TRBV20-1,TRBJ2-7,-,TRBD1,TGCAGTGCTAGCGGGACAGTCTCCTACGAGCAGTACTTC,CSASGTVSYEQYF
TRBV20-1,TRBJ2-3,-,-,TGCAGTGCTAGGTACGGAGGAGGTTCAGATACGCAGTATTTT,CSARYGGGSDTQYF
TRBV20-1,TRBJ2-5,-,TRBD1,TGCAGTGCTAGAGCCGGGACAGCACAAGAGACCCAGTACTTC,CSARAGTAQETQYF
TRBV6-2/TRBV6-3,TRBJ2-7,few,-,TGTGCCAGCAAGACACGGGGGGACAGTAGCGAGCAGTACTTC,CASKTRGDSSEQYF
TRBV7-2,TRBJ2-7,-,-,TGTGCCAGCAGCTTAGTGGCGGGGCCAAGCTCCTACGAGCAGTACTTC,CASSLVAGPSSYEQYF
TRBV7-9,TRBJ1-1,-,-,TGTGCCAGTAGCACCCCCGGGACGGGGAGGACTGAAGCTTTCTTT,CASSTPGTGRTEAFF
TRBV19,TRBJ1-6,-,-,TGTGCCAGTAGTACCAGGGGTTATTCACCCCTCCACTTT,CASSTRGYSPLHF
TRBV7-9,TRBJ1-2,-,TRBD1,TGTGCCAGCACCAACAGGGGACTAAGGAATGGCTACACCTTC,CASTNRGLRNGYTF